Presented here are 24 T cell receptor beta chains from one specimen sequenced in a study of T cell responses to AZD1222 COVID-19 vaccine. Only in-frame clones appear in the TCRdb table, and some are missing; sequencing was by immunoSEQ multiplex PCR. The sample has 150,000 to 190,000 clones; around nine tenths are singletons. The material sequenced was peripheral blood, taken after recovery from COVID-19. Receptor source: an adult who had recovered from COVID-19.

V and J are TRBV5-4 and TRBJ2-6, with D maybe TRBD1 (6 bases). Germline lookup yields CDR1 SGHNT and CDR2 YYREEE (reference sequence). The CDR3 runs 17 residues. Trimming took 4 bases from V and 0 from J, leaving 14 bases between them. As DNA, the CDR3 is TGTGCCAGCAGCCCAGGGGCTATTCCCTCTGGGGCCAACGTCCTGACTTTC. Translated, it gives CASSPGAIPSGANVLTF.

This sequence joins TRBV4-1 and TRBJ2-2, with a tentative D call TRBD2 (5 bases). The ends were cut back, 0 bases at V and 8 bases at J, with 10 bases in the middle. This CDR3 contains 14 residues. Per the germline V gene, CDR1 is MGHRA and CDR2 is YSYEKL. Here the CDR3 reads CASSQEIRGGELFF. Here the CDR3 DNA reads TGCGCCAGCAGCCAAGAAATCCGGGGTGGGGAGCTGTTTTTT.

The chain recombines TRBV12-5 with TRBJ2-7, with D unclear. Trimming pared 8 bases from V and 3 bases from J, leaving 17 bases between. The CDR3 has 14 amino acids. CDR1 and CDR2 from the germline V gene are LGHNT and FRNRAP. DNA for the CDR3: TGTGCTAGTCTCCAGTCGGGCAGCCACTACGAGCAGTACTTC. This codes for CASLQSGSHYEQYF.

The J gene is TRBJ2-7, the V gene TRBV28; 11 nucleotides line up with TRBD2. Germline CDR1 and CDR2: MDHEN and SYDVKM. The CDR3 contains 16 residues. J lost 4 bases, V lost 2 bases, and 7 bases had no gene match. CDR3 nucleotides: TGTGCCAGCAGTTTAGTTAGCGGGAGGGCCAGTTACGAGCAGTACTTC. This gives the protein CASSLVSGRASYEQYF.

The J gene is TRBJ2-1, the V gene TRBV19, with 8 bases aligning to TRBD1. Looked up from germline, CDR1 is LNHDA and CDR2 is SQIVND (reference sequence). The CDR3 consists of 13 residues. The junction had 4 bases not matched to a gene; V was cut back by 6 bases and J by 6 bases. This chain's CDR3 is CASSLDRGNEQFF. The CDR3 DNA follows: TGTGCCAGTAGCCTTGACAGGGGCAATGAGCAGTTCTTC.

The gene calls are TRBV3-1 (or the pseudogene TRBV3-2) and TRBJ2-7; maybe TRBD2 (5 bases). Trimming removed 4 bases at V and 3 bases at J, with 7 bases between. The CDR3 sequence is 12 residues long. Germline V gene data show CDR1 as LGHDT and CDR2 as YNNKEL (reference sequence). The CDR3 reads CASSLSVYEQYF. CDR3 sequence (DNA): TGTGCCAGCAGCCTTAGCGTCTACGAGCAGTACTTC.

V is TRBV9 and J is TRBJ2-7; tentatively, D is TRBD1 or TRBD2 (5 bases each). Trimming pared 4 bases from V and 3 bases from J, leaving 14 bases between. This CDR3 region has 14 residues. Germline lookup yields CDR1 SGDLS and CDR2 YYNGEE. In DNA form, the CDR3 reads TGTGCCAGCAGCCCGACGGGACGGGACTACGAGCAGTACTTC. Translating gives CASSPTGRDYEQYF.

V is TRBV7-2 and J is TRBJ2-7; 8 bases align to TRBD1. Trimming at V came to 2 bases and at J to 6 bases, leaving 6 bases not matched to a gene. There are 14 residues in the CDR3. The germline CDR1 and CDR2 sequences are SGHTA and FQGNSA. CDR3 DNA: TGTGCCAGCAGCTTAACCGGACAGGGACGCGAGCAGTACTTC. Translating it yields CASSLTGQGREQYF.

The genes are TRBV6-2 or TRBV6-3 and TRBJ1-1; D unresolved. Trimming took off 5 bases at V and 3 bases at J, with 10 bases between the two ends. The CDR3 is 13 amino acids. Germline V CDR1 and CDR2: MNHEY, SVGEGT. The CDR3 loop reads CASSPGWDTEAFF. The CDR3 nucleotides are TGTGCCAGCAGTCCCGGGTGGGACACTGAAGCTTTCTTT.

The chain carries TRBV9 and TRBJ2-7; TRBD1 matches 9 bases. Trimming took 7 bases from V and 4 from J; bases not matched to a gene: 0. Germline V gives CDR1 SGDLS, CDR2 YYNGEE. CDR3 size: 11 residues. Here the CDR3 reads CASGQGYEQYF. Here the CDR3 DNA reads TGTGCCAGCGGACAGGGGTACGAGCAGTACTTC.

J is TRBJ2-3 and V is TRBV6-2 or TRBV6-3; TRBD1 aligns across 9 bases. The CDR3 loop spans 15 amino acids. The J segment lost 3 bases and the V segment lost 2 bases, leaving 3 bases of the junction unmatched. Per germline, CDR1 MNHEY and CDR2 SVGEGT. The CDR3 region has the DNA TGTGCCAGCAGTTACGAGACAGGGGGTACAGATACGCAGTATTTT. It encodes CASSYETGGTDTQYF.

The CDR3 reads CASSPQEGIEETQYF. The CDR3, as DNA: TGTGCCAGCTCACCTCAAGAAGGGATTGAGGAGACCCAGTACTTC. J is TRBJ2-5 and V is TRBV18; D unclear. V lost 3 bases and J 5 bases, leaving 16 bases between the germline ends. Germline CDR1 and CDR2: KGHSH and LQKENI. This CDR3 has 15 residues.

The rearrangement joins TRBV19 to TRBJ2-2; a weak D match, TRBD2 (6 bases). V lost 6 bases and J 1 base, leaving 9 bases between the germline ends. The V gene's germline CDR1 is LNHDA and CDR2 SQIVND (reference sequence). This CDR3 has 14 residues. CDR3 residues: CASSRGWNTGELFF. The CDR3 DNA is TGTGCCAGTAGCCGGGGGTGGAACACCGGGGAGCTGTTTTTT. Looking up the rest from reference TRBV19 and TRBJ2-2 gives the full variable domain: DGGITQSPKYLFRKEGQNVTLSCEQNLNHDAMYWYRQDPGQGLRLIYYSQIVNDFQKGDIAEGYSVSREKKESFPLTVTSAQKNPTAFYLCASSRGWNTGELFFGEGSRLTVL.

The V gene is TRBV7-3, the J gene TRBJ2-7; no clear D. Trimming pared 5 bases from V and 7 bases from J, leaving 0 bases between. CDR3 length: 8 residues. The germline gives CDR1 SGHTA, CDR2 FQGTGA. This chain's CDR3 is CASSEQYF. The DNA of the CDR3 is TGTGCCAGCAGCGAGCAGTACTTC. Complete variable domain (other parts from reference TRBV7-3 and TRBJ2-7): GAGVSQTPSNKVTEKGKYVELRCDPISGHTALYWYRQSLGQGPEFLIYFQGTGAADDSGLPNDRFFAVRPEGSVSTLKIQRTERGDSAVYLCASSEQYFGPGTRLTVT.

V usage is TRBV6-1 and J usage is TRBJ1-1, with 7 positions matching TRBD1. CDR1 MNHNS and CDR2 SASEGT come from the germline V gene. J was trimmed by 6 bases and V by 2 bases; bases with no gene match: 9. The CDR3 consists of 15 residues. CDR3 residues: CASSEYLLTGSEAFF. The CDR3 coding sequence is TGTGCCAGCAGTGAATACCTACTGACAGGGTCTGAAGCTTTCTTT.

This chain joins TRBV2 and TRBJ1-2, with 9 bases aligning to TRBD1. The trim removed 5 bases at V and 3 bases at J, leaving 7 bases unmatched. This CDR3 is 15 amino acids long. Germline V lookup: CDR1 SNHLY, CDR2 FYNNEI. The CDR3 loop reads CASSKTGGADYGYTF. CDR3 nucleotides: TGTGCCAGCAGTAAAACAGGGGGCGCGGACTATGGCTACACCTTC. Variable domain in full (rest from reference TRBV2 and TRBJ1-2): EPEVTQTPSHQVTQMGQEVILRCVPISNHLYFYWYRQILGQKVEFLVSFYNNEISEKSEIFDDQFSVERPDGSNFTLKIRSTKLEDSAMYFCASSKTGGADYGYTFGSGTRLTVV.

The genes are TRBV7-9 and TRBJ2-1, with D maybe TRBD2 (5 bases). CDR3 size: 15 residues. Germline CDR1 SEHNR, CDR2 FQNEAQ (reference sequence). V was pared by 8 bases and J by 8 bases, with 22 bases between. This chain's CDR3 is CASGRGSDLWDEQFF. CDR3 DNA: TGTGCCAGCGGTAGAGGGTCCGACCTTTGGGATGAGCAGTTCTTC.

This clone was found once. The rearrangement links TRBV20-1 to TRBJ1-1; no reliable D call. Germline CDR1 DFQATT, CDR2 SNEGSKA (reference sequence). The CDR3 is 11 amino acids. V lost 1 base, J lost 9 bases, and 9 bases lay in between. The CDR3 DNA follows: TGCAGTGCTAGAGCGGGCCAGAAAGCTTTCTTT. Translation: CSARAGQKAFF.

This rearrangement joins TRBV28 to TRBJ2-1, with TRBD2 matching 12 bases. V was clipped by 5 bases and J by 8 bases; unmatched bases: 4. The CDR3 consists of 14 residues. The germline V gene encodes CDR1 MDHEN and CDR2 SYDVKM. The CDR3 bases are TGTGCCAGCAGTCCTAGCGGGAGGGGTGATGAGCAGTTCTTC. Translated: CASSPSGRGDEQFF.

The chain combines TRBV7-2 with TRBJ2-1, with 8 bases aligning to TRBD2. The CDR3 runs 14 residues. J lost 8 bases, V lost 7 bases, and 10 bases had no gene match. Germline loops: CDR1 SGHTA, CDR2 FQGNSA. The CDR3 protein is CASKSGPGRDEQFF. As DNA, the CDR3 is TGTGCCAGCAAGTCCGGGCCCGGGAGGGATGAGCAGTTCTTC.

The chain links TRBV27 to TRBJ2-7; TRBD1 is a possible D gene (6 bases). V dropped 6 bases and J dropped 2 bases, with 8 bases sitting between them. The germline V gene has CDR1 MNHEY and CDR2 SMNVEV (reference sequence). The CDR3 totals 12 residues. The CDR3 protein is CASRDSPYEQYF. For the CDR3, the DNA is TGTGCCAGCAGGGACAGCCCCTACGAGCAGTACTTC.

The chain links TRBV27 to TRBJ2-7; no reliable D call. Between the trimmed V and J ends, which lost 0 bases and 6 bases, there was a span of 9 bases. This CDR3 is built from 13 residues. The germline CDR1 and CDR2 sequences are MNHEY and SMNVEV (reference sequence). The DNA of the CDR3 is TGTGCCAGCAGTTTATCGGCCGGGCTCGAGCAGTACTTC. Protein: CASSLSAGLEQYF.

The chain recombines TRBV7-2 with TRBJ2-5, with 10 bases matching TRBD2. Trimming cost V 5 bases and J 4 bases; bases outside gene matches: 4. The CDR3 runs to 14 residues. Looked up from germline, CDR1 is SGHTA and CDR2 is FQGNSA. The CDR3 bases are TGTGCCAGCAGCCTTCAGCGGGGGGGAGAGACCCAGTACTTC. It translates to CASSLQRGGETQYF. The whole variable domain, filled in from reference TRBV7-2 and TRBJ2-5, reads GAGVSQSPSNKVTEKGKDVELRCDPISGHTALYWYRQSLGQGLEFLIYFQGNSAPDKSGLPSDRFSAERTGGSVSTLTIQRTQQEDSAVYLCASSLQRGGETQYFGPGTRLLVL.

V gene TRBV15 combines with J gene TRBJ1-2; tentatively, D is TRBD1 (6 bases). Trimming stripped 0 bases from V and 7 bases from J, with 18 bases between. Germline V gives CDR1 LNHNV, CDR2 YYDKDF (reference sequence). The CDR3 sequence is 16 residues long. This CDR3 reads CATSRDLSRGKGGYTF. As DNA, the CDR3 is TGTGCCACCAGCAGAGATCTGAGCAGGGGCAAAGGTGGCTACACCTTC.